Reported below is one TCR beta chain. This CDR3 comprises 14 residues. V lost 2 bases, J lost 6 bases, and 13 bases lay in between. Germline V gives CDR1 SNHLY, CDR2 FYNNEI. These data belong to a study of blood T cell repertoires in COVID-19. Study context: Specimens from acute and convalescent COVID-19 originated in the United States, Italy and Spain.

Method: immunoSEQ multiplex PCR; TCRdb's copy keeps in-frame clones and lacks some. Seen here are fewer than 350,000 clones, roughly nine tenths observed once, and the top ten hold about 10%. The TCR sequence derives from a man aged 35-49 years with active or convalescent COVID-19. V and J are TRBV2 and TRBJ1-1, with D maybe TRBD1 (5 bases). The material sequenced was peripheral blood. Here the CDR3 reads CASSEQGSGAEAFF. CDR3 coding DNA: TGTGCCAGCAGTGAACAAGGCTCGGGGGCTGAAGCTTTCTTT.